A selection of T cell receptor beta chains follows, all from one sample in a study of T cells after yellow fever vaccination. TCRdb re-called the 5' RACE reads with MiXCR, one entry per CDR3 protein. The sample consists of some 250,000 distinct CDR3 sequences, approximately 3.8% of them appearing once. The sample in question was PBMCs, obtained 15 days after the yellow fever booster vaccination. These receptors came from a man between 18 and 29 years old who received the YFV17D yellow fever vaccine. CDR3s include the opening cysteine and the closing phenylalanine or tryptophan. The order of the fields is J gene, clone size, D gene, V gene, CDR3 protein, CDR3 DNA. A D gene is named only where the DNA matches it firmly. A row's size may be missing; if present it is once, few, many or a size class.

TRBJ2-5 many TRBD2 TRBV5-1 CASSLGAGFQETQYF TGCGCCAGCAGCTTGGGAGCGGGATTCCAAGAGACCCAGTACTTC
TRBJ2-1 many - TRBV4-1 CASSQDWRLTNEQFF TGCGCCAGCAGCCAAGACTGGCGGCTGACGAATGAGCAGTTCTTC
TRBJ2-4 few - TRBV12-3/TRBV12-4 CASSFVQMGNIQYF TGTGCCAGCAGTTTTGTACAAATGGGAAACATTCAGTACTTC
TRBJ2-7 many - TRBV7-2 CASSSAQGGGYEQYF TGTGCCAGCAGCTCAGCCCAGGGGGGTGGATACGAGCAGTACTTC
TRBJ2-3 many TRBD2 TRBV5-1 CASSRGIRAGVSTDTQYF TGCGCCAGCAGCCGGGGAATTCGGGCGGGAGTTAGCACAGATACGCAGTATTTT
TRBJ2-3 many TRBD2 TRBV7-8 CASSLGPAGLQLDTQYF TGTGCCAGCAGCTTAGGGCCAGCGGGACTACAATTAGATACGCAGTATTTT
TRBJ2-1 many TRBD2 TRBV6-5 CASSYLTSGSDNEQFF TGTGCCAGCAGTTACTTGACTAGCGGGAGCGACAATGAGCAGTTCTTC
TRBJ2-2 many TRBD2 TRBV4-2 CASSQEGTSGATGELFF TGTGCCAGCAGCCAAGAAGGGACTAGCGGGGCGACCGGGGAGCTGTTTTTT
TRBJ2-5 many - TRBV29-1 CSNIAGLTQYF TGCAGCAACATTGCAGGCCTGACCCAGTACTTC
TRBJ1-2 few - TRBV7-9 CASSLAFTGDGYTF TGTGCCAGCAGCTTAGCTTTCACGGGGGATGGCTACACCTTC
TRBJ1-5 many TRBD1 TRBV5-1 CASSFGPQGAQQPQHF TGCGCCAGCAGCTTCGGACCACAGGGGGCTCAGCAGCCCCAGCATTTT
TRBJ1-4 many TRBD1 TRBV12-3/TRBV12-4 CASSHGQGREKLFF TGTGCCAGCAGTCATGGACAGGGTAGGGAAAAACTGTTTTTT
TRBJ2-2 few TRBD2 TRBV6-5 CASTLRAGVNTGELFF TGTGCCAGCACCCTACGGGCGGGAGTGAACACCGGGGAGCTGTTTTTT
TRBJ2-3 - TRBD2 TRBV6-9 CASSYSEGAGGGQYF TGTGCCAGCAGTTATTCCGAAGGAGCGGGGGGGGGGCAGTATTTT
TRBJ2-2 many TRBD2 TRBV4-3 CASSQDVRGGNTGELFF TGCGCCAGCAGCCAAGATGTACGGGGGGGGAACACCGGGGAGCTGTTTTTT
TRBJ2-1 many TRBD2 TRBV20-1 CSARVTGTRTYNEQFF TGCAGTGCTAGAGTGACCGGGACTAGGACCTACAATGAGCAGTTCTTC
TRBJ1-5 many - TRBV12-3/TRBV12-4 CASRFEGQPQHF TGTGCCAGCAGGTTCGAGGGCCAGCCCCAGCATTTT
TRBJ1-1 many - TRBV20-1 CSATASGRGTEAFF TGCAGTGCTACCGCTTCGGGTCGGGGCACTGAAGCTTTCTTT
TRBJ1-4 many - TRBV4-1 CASSPDLPNEKLFF TGCGCCAGCAGCCCCGACCTGCCTAATGAAAAACTGTTTTTT
TRBJ1-5 many TRBD1 TRBV10-3 CAISVSGGFQPQHF TGTGCCATCAGTGTTTCAGGGGGCTTTCAGCCCCAGCATTTT
TRBJ2-3 many - TRBV7-2 CASRTAGGTDTQYF TGTGCCAGCAGAACTGCAGGGGGCACAGATACGCAGTATTTT
TRBJ2-2 many - TRBV15 CATSRDSVRSGELFF TGTGCCACCAGCAGAGATTCCGTCCGGTCCGGGGAGCTGTTTTTT
TRBJ2-1 many - TRBV6-5 CASPRQTRESRSKGMNEQFF TGTGCCAGCCCCCGGCAAACCAGGGAGAGTCGCTCGAAGGGGATGAATGAGCAGTTCTTC
TRBJ2-2 many TRBD1 TRBV5-1 CASSSTGGRDTGELFF TGCGCCAGCAGCTCGACAGGGGGCCGGGACACCGGGGAGCTGTTTTTT
TRBJ1-1 - TRBD1 TRBV5-1 CASSLSTTGGGPEAFF TGCGCCAGCAGCTTGTCTACTACAGGGGGCGGCCCTGAAGCTTTCTTT
TRBJ2-1 many - TRBV7-3 CASSLNRVAGEQFF TGTGCCAGCAGCTTAAATCGGGTGGCCGGTGAGCAGTTCTTC
TRBJ2-3 - - TRBV4-3 CASSQGQGRTETDTQYF TGCGCCAGCAGCCAAGGGCAGGGGAGAACAGAAACAGATACGCAGTATTTT
TRBJ2-2 many - TRBV6-5 CASSYALAGDTGELFF TGTGCCAGCAGTTACGCGCTAGCAGGGGACACCGGGGAGCTGTTTTTT